These 30 T cell receptor beta chains were all obtained from the same sample, sequenced in a study of cytomegalovirus exposure and HLA in healthy donors. Use of 60 Vbeta and 13 Jbeta primers characterized the PCR. Measured with immunoSEQ multiplex PCR; TCRdb has only the in-frame clones, and not every one. The top ten clones hold approximately 4.2% of a sample with 100,000 to 130,000 clones, 77% of them seen once. Sequenced material: PBMCs. These TCRs come from a male donor in good health and CMV-seronegative.

This chain uses TRBV27 with TRBJ2-5, with D possibly matching TRBD2 (7 bases). Trimming cost V 2 bases and J 5 bases, with 12 bases left between them. The CDR3 loop spans 14 amino acids. The germline V gene encodes CDR1 MNHEY and CDR2 SMNVEV (reference sequence). CDR3 amino acids: CASSLRGGEETQYF. In nucleotides, the CDR3 is TGTGCCAGCAGTTTAAGGGGGGGGGAGGAGACCCAGTACTTC.

The chain links TRBV7-2 to TRBJ2-5; no clear D gene. The J call is uncertain, as TRBJ2-7 better fits the DNA end. In germline, CDR1 is SGHTA, CDR2 FQGNSA. The CDR3 sequence is 14 residues long. The CDR3 DNA is TGTGCCAGCAGCTCGGAGTTTAGCTCCTACGAGCAGTACTTC. Translating it yields CASSSEFSSYEQYF.

The CDR3 spells CASAKGAGYEKLFF. The CDR3 coding sequence is TGTGCCAGCGCCAAGGGGGCAGGGTATGAAAAACTGTTTTTT. The chain combines TRBV27 with TRBJ1-4; 7 nucleotides align to TRBD1. Per germline, CDR1 MNHEY and CDR2 SMNVEV (reference sequence). Losses at the gene ends were 8 bases for V and 6 bases for J; bases not matched to a gene: 9. The CDR3 runs to 14 residues.

The chain uses TRBV6-6 and TRBJ2-3; no firm D call. The V gene lost 8 bases and the J gene lost 6 bases, with 9 bases spanning the gap. The CDR3 has 11 amino acids. The germline CDR1 and CDR2 sequences are MNHNY and SVGAGI (reference sequence). CDR3 sequence: CASGVDDTQYF. In nucleotides, the CDR3 is TGTGCCAGCGGAGTGGATGATACGCAGTATTTT.

This chain links TRBV5-1 with TRBJ2-5, with D possibly TRBD1 on 5 matching bases. The J call may be faulty, since TRBJ2-7 better matches the DNA end. The CDR3 is 14 amino acids. Germline V gene data show CDR1 as SGHRS and CDR2 as YFSETQ. In DNA, the CDR3 is TGCGCCAGCAGCTTTCGACAGAGAAGCTACGAGCAGTACTTC. Translation gives CASSFRQRSYEQYF.

V and J are TRBV10-3 and TRBJ2-5; the match to TRBD2 covers 15 bases. The end of the DNA fits TRBJ2-7 better, so the J call may be wrong. Looked up from germline, CDR1 is ENHRY and CDR2 is SYGVKD. This CDR3 has 19 amino acids. CDR3: CAISEPPGTSGRTPYEQYF. In DNA, the CDR3 is TGTGCCATCAGTGAGCCCCCCGGGACTAGCGGGAGGACCCCCTACGAGCAGTACTTC.

The rearrangement joins TRBV9 to TRBJ2-7; D remains ambiguous. The V gene lost 3 bases and the J gene lost 5 bases, with 6 bases spanning the gap. This CDR3 comprises 11 residues. Germline V gene sequence: CDR1 SGDLS, CDR2 YYNGEE. This CDR3 reads CASSDSHEQYF. CDR3 nucleotide sequence: TGTGCCAGCAGCGATAGCCACGAGCAGTACTTC.

The V call is TRBV19, the J call TRBJ2-7, with D maybe TRBD1 (6 bases). Germline V gives CDR1 LNHDA, CDR2 SQIVND (reference sequence). The V gene lost 6 bases and the J gene lost 4 bases, with 10 bases spanning the gap. The CDR3 has 12 residues. The CDR3 coding sequence is TGTGCCAGTAGGCACAGGGTATACGAGCAGTACTTC. This sequence encodes CASRHRVYEQYF.

The V and J genes are TRBV9 and TRBJ2-5; the match to TRBD1 covers 9 bases. The tail of the sequence fits TRBJ2-7 better, so the J call may be wrong. Germline CDR1 is SGDLS and CDR2 is YYNGEE. The CDR3 runs to 18 residues. The CDR3 DNA reads TGTGCCAGCAGCGTAGATTTTAAGGGGACAGGGAGCCCCTCCGAGCAGTACTTC. This gives the protein CASSVDFKGTGSPSEQYF.

The chain combines TRBV15 with TRBJ2-5; TRBD1 matches at 7 bases. With 5 bases clipped from V and 2 bases from J, the junction kept 8 bases outside the gene matches. Germline CDR1 and CDR2: LNHNV and YYDKDF (reference sequence). The CDR3 runs 15 residues. The CDR3 DNA reads TGTGCCACCAGCGGATCGACAGGGATACAAGAGACCCAGTACTTC. It translates to CATSGSTGIQETQYF.

J is TRBJ2-5 and V is TRBV6-6; TRBD1 might be the D (5 bases). Trimming took 3 bases from V and 4 from J, leaving 15 bases between them. Per germline, CDR1 MNHNY and CDR2 SVGAGI (reference sequence). The CDR3 is 15 amino acids. This chain's CDR3 is CASSYWSRVGETQYF. CDR3 DNA sequence: TGTGCCAGCAGTTATTGGAGCAGGGTAGGAGAGACCCAGTACTTC.

The chain uses TRBV30 and TRBJ1-1, with D possibly matching TRBD1 (5 bases). The germline V and J ends were trimmed by 5 bases and 8 bases, with 15 bases remaining between them. Germline V gene sequence: CDR1 GTSNPN, CDR2 SVGIG (reference sequence). CDR3 length equals 12 residues. Written as DNA, the CDR3 is TGTGCCTGGCTTTTTAAGGGGCTCGAAGCTTTCTTT. This translates into CAWLFKGLEAFF.

The chain combines TRBV2 with TRBJ1-2; 9 bases line up with TRBD1. Trimming cost V 5 bases and J 4 bases; bases outside gene matches: 5. The CDR3 contains 14 residues. Germline values: CDR1 SNHLY, CDR2 FYNNEI. The CDR3 DNA follows: TGTGCCAGCAGTTATACAGGGGGCCCCTATGGCTACACCTTC. This gives the protein CASSYTGGPYGYTF.

This clone has only a few counts. V and J are TRBV6-1 and TRBJ1-2; D is undetermined. Germline V lookup: CDR1 MNHNS, CDR2 SASEGT. The CDR3 is 11 amino acids. V was clipped by 11 bases and J by 4 bases, with 11 bases between them. The CDR3: CASGSLYGYTF. In nucleotides, the CDR3 is TGTGCCTCGGGAAGCCTCTATGGCTACACCTTC.

This clone was counted only a few times. The V gene is TRBV7-9, the J gene TRBJ2-7; maybe TRBD2 (6 bases). Germline V gives CDR1 SEHNR, CDR2 FQNEAQ (reference sequence). With 5 bases removed from V and 2 bases from J, the gap between germline ends came to 13 bases. CDR3 size: 14 residues. The CDR3: CASSPPGLAYEQYF. The CDR3 DNA follows: TGTGCCAGCAGCCCCCCGGGACTGGCCTACGAGCAGTACTTC.

This clone was seen more than once but under ten times. V is TRBV5-4 and J is TRBJ2-5, with 15 bases matching TRBD2. From germline, CDR1 is SGHNT and CDR2 YYREEE (reference sequence). V lost 4 bases and J lost 2; bases outside the gene matches: 9. The CDR3 runs 18 residues. CDR3 DNA: TGTGCCAGCAGCCCACAAGGGACTAGCGGGAGGTTGCAAGAGACCCAGTACTTC. Encoded protein: CASSPQGTSGRLQETQYF.

The rearrangement uses TRBV27 and TRBJ2-5; D is perhaps TRBD1 (8 bases). Trimming stripped 2 bases from V and 7 bases from J, with 17 bases between. CDR1 and CDR2 (germline): MNHEY, SMNVEV (reference sequence). This CDR3 has 15 amino acids. The CDR3 protein is CASSLGTGGGMTQYF. The CDR3 region has the DNA TGTGCCAGCAGTTTAGGTACAGGGGGAGGGATGACCCAGTACTTC.

V is TRBV5-1 and J is TRBJ2-3; TRBD1 matches 10 bases. Germline V gene lookup returns CDR1 SGHRS and CDR2 YFSETQ. The CDR3 runs to 15 residues. With V trimmed by 3 bases and J by 3 bases, 4 bases remained unmatched. The CDR3 bases are TGCGCCAGCAGCTCCGGGACAGGGGTGACAGATACGCAGTATTTT. As protein: CASSSGTGVTDTQYF. Full variable domain (rest looked up from reference TRBV5-1 and TRBJ2-3): KAGVTQTPRYLIKTRGQQVTLSCSPISGHRSVSWYQQTPGQGLQFLFEYFSETQRNKGNFPGRFSGRQFSNSRSEMNVSTLELGDSALYLCASSSGTGVTDTQYFGPGTRLTVL.

The gene calls are TRBV7-2 and TRBJ2-7; perhaps TRBD2 as D (7 bases). Trimming cost V 5 bases and J 2 bases, with 19 bases left between them. CDR1 and CDR2 from the germline V gene are SGHTA and FQGNSA. CDR3 length: 16 residues. The CDR3 is CASSRTGGGGAYEQYF. For the CDR3, the DNA is TGTGCCAGCAGCCGAACTGGGGGGGGCGGAGCCTACGAGCAGTACTTC.

This chain joins TRBV4-1 and TRBJ2-2; no reliable D call. Looked up from germline, CDR1 is MGHRA and CDR2 is YSYEKL. Trimming left V 4 bases short and J 7 bases short, with 4 bases between. The CDR3 is 11 residues long. The CDR3 is CASSLHGELFF. The CDR3 DNA is TGCGCCAGCAGCCTACACGGGGAGCTGTTTTTT.

This chain connects TRBV15 to TRBJ1-1; no clear D gene. The germline gives CDR1 LNHNV, CDR2 YYDKDF (reference sequence). V dropped 2 bases and J dropped 7 bases, with 8 bases sitting between them. This CDR3 has 12 residues. CDR3 residues: CATSRRGFEAFF. The CDR3 region has the DNA TGTGCCACCAGCAGAAGAGGCTTTGAAGCTTTCTTT.

The chain has TRBV6-5 and TRBJ1-2; a possible D gene is TRBD1 (6 bases). The CDR3 extends over 14 amino acids. Trimming took off 3 bases at V and 4 bases at J, with 12 bases between the two ends. Germline CDR1 MNHEY, CDR2 SVGAGI. The CDR3, as DNA: TGTGCCAGCAGTTATTCTGCAGGGGTCTATGGCTACACCTTC. Protein sequence: CASSYSAGVYGYTF.

This clone was counted a single time. CDR3 bases: TGTGCCAGCAGTGAAGCCGAGGATTCTGGAAACACCATATATTTT. This encodes CASSEAEDSGNTIYF. The rearrangement uses TRBV6-1 and TRBJ1-3, with D unclear. From germline, CDR1 is MNHNS and CDR2 SASEGT. The V end lost 0 bases, the J end lost 1 base, and 7 bases lay between the germline ends. This CDR3 is built from 15 residues.

The chain links TRBV10-3 to TRBJ2-7, with D perhaps TRBD2 (6 bases). This CDR3 has 13 residues. Per the germline V gene, CDR1 is ENHRY and CDR2 is SYGVKD. The V end lost 7 bases, the J end lost 4 bases, and 14 bases lay between the germline ends. This CDR3 is CAITPAGTYEQYF. The CDR3 DNA is TGTGCCATCACCCCAGCGGGCACTTACGAGCAGTACTTC.

This clone was seen a few times. This chain links TRBV4-1 with TRBJ2-5, with 9 bases fitting TRBD2. The J call may be wrong; the DNA end is better matched by TRBJ2-7. Germline V gives CDR1 MGHRA, CDR2 YSYEKL. The CDR3 runs 17 residues. The CDR3, as DNA: TGCGCCAGCAGCCAAGATGGTAAGCGGGAGGCTCCCTACGAGCAGTACTTC. This sequence encodes CASSQDGKREAPYEQYF.

The chain is built from TRBV7-8 and TRBJ1-5; 8 bases agree with TRBD1. The CDR3 runs 17 residues. V lost 1 base and J lost 1; bases outside the gene matches: 6. Germline-derived CDR1 and CDR2 are SGHVS and FQNEAQ. CDR3 sequence: CASSLGRQGLSNQPQHF. The CDR3 DNA is TGTGCCAGCAGCTTAGGTCGACAGGGGTTGAGCAATCAGCCCCAGCATTTT.

The chain is built from TRBV28 and TRBJ1-3; a weak D match, TRBD1 (6 bases). The CDR3 extends over 14 amino acids. The germline V gene encodes CDR1 MDHEN and CDR2 SYDVKM. V shed 10 bases and J shed 2 bases, with 15 bases lying between them. CDR3 amino acids: CATTRGGTGNTIYF. In DNA form, the CDR3 reads TGTGCCACCACGCGGGGGGGCACTGGAAACACCATATATTTT. The full variable domain, completed using reference TRBV28 and TRBJ1-3, is DVKVTQSSRYLVKRTGEKVFLECVQDMDHENMFWYRQDPGLGLRLIYFSYDVKMKEKGDIPEGYSVSREKKERFSLILESASTNQTSMYLCATTRGGTGNTIYFGEGSWLTVV.

This clone occurred a few times. V usage is TRBV7-9 and J usage is TRBJ2-5; a possible D gene is TRBD2 (7 bases). Germline CDR1 and CDR2: SEHNR and FQNEAQ (reference sequence). V gave up 6 bases and J gave up 0 bases, with 23 bases separating them. CDR3 length: 18 amino acids. CDR3 in amino acids: CASRSGTLQTKYQETQYF. The CDR3 coding sequence is TGTGCCAGCAGAAGCGGGACACTCCAAACGAAGTACCAAGAGACCCAGTACTTC.

The genes are TRBV7-8 and TRBJ1-1; a possible D gene is TRBD1 (6 bases). Trimming took 1 base from V and 5 from J, leaving 11 bases between them. Germline V gene lookup returns CDR1 SGHVS and CDR2 FQNEAQ. This CDR3 spans 14 amino acids. The CDR3 DNA sequence: TGTGCCAGCAGCTTAGAATTAGGGACAACTGAAGCTTTCTTT. Encoded protein: CASSLELGTTEAFF.

V usage is TRBV5-1 and J usage is TRBJ2-1; tentatively, D is TRBD1 (6 bases). CDR3 length: 12 residues. Trimming stripped 4 bases from V and 9 bases from J, with 11 bases between. From germline, CDR1 is SGHRS and CDR2 YFSETQ. CDR3 loop: CASSKNRVEQFF. CDR3 nucleotides: TGCGCCAGCAGCAAAAACAGGGTTGAGCAGTTCTTC.